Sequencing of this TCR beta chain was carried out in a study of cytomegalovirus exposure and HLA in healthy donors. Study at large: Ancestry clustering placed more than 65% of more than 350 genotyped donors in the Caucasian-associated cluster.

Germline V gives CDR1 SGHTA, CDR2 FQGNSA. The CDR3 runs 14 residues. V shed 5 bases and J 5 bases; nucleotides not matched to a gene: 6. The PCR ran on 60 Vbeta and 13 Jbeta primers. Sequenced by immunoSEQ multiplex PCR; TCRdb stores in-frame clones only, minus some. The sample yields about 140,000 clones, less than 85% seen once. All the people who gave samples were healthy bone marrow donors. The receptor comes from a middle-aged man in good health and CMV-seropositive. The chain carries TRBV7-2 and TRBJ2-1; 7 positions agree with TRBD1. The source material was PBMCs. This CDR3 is CASSPGTANNEQFF. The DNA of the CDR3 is TGTGCCAGCAGCCCCGGGACAGCCAACAATGAGCAGTTCTTC.